These 31 T cell receptor beta chains share one sample of origin, sequenced in a study of CD8 T cells in ankylosing spondylitis. From the 5' RACE reads, TCRdb called clonotypes with MiXCR, one entry per CDR3 protein. The data show around 120,000 distinct CDR3 sequences, 24% seen once. Sequenced: synovial fluid, either unsorted or a sorted T cell fraction (not recorded which). These receptors were taken from a male donor with ankylosing spondylitis.

The rearrangement links TRBV18 to TRBJ1-5; TRBD1 matches at 8 bases. Germline values: CDR1 KGHSH, CDR2 LQKENI. The CDR3 sequence is 14 residues long. V dropped 4 bases and J dropped 6; count of bases not matched to a gene: 5. CDR3 coding DNA: TGTGCCAGCTCACAGGGACAGGATGGTCAGCCCCAGCATTTT. Translated: CASSQGQDGQPQHF.

The sample holds many counts of this clonotype. The rearrangement links TRBV29-1 to TRBJ1-1, with TRBD1 matching 7 bases. CDR3 length: 15 amino acids. With 4 bases clipped from V and 0 bases from J, the junction kept 8 bases outside the gene matches. Per germline, CDR1 SQVTM and CDR2 ANQGSEA. The CDR3 spells CSVAKTGTVNTEAFF. The CDR3 nucleotides read TGCAGCGTTGCAAAAACCGGGACAGTGAACACTGAAGCTTTCTTT. Looking up the rest from reference TRBV29-1 and TRBJ1-1 gives the full variable domain: SAVISQKPSRDICQRGTSLTIQCQVDSQVTMMFWYRQQPGQSLTLIATANQGSEATYESGFVIDKFPISRPNLTFSTLTVSNMSPEDSSIYLCSVAKTGTVNTEAFFGQGTRLTVV.

This clonotype was counted at least ten times. The chain couples TRBV25-1 to TRBJ2-5, with a weak D call TRBD1 (5 bases). The V gene lost 1 base and the J gene lost 5 bases, with 17 bases spanning the gap. CDR1 is MGHDK, CDR2 SYGVNS, per germline. CDR3 length: 16 amino acids. The CDR3 nucleotides read TGTGCCAGCAGTGAATGGACACGCCGGTATGAGGAGACCCAGTACTTC. Translating it yields CASSEWTRRYEETQYF.

Many counts were recorded for this clonotype. The chain recombines TRBV20-1 with TRBJ2-1; TRBD2 might be the D (6 bases). Germline V lookup: CDR1 DFQATT, CDR2 SNEGSKA (reference sequence). Trimming removed 5 bases at V and 0 bases at J, with 11 bases between. The CDR3 has 14 residues. Here the CDR3 DNA reads TGCAGTGCTGGGACTCCCAGCTCCTACAATGAGCAGTTCTTC. Translating gives CSAGTPSSYNEQFF.

This clonotype was counted many times. The V call is TRBV3-1, the J call TRBJ1-1, with a tentative D call TRBD1 (5 bases). V shed 4 bases and J shed 4 bases, with 10 bases lying between them. CDR1 and CDR2 (germline): LGHDT, YNNKEL (reference sequence). The CDR3 spans 13 residues. CDR3 loop: CASSRGRATEAFF. The CDR3, as DNA: TGTGCCAGCAGCCGAGGCAGGGCCACTGAAGCTTTCTTT.

This chain joins TRBV3-1 and TRBJ1-2, with TRBD1 identical over 8 bases. Unmatched junction bases numbered 3, after V lost 4 bases and J lost 8 bases. Germline V lookup: CDR1 LGHDT, CDR2 YNNKEL (reference sequence). The CDR3 runs 12 residues. CDR3 sequence reads: CASSLGQGGYTF. The CDR3 DNA reads TGTGCCAGCAGCCTCGGACAGGGCGGCTACACCTTC.

This clonotype has a count of ten or more. The V gene is TRBV24-1, the J gene TRBJ1-1; the D gene is possibly TRBD1 (5 bases). Between the trimmed V and J ends, which lost 3 bases and 6 bases, there was a span of 16 bases. Looked up from germline, CDR1 is KGHDR and CDR2 is SFDVKD. CDR3 size: 15 residues. Here the CDR3 reads CATSDDDSSHAEAFF. CDR3 coding DNA: TGTGCCACCAGTGATGATGACAGTAGCCACGCTGAAGCTTTCTTT.

This chain uses TRBV5-1 with TRBJ1-1; D gene unclear. The CDR3 has 15 amino acids. Germline CDR1 and CDR2: SGHRS and YFSETQ. V shed 0 bases and J shed 1 base, with 10 bases lying between them. CDR3: CASSLVAYENTEAFF. DNA of the CDR3: TGCGCCAGCAGCTTGGTGGCGTATGAGAACACTGAAGCTTTCTTT.

This clonotype was found a few times. The rearrangement links TRBV27 to TRBJ2-3, with unresolved D. The CDR3 totals 15 residues. Trimming shortened V by 7 bases and J by 0 bases, and 14 bases separated the two germline ends. The V gene's germline CDR1 is MNHEY and CDR2 SMNVEV (reference sequence). The CDR3 coding sequence is TGTGCCAGCACCCGGAGACCCTCTAGCACAGATACGCAGTATTTT. Amino acids: CASTRRPSSTDTQYF.

This clonotype was seen ten or more times. The chain uses TRBV20-1 and TRBJ2-2, with 7 nucleotides matching TRBD1. Trimming removed 6 bases from V and 8 bases from J; junction bases left unmatched: 12. The germline V gene has CDR1 DFQATT and CDR2 SNEGSKA (reference sequence). The CDR3 consists of 14 residues. This CDR3 is CSARPTGVKGELFF. The CDR3 region has the DNA TGCAGTGCCCGACCTACAGGGGTGAAAGGGGAGCTGTTTTTT.

This clonotype was observed a handful of times. This chain joins TRBV11-2 and TRBJ2-5, with a weak D call TRBD1 (5 bases). V lost 0 bases, J lost 4 bases, and 12 bases lay in between. Per the germline V gene, CDR1 is SGHAT and CDR2 is FQNNGV. This CDR3 spans 15 amino acids. The CDR3, as DNA: TGTGCCAGCAGCTTAGAAAGGACAATGTTAGAGACCCAGTACTTC. Its translation is CASSLERTMLETQYF.

This clonotype was seen more than once but under ten times. The chain couples TRBV7-9 to TRBJ2-1, with TRBD2 matching 7 bases. CDR1 is SEHNR, CDR2 FQNEAQ, per germline (reference sequence). CDR3 length: 15 amino acids. Unmatched junction bases numbered 6, after V lost 3 bases and J lost 4 bases. The CDR3 loop is CASSLVTSEYNEQFF. CDR3 nucleotide sequence: TGTGCCAGCAGCTTGGTAACTAGCGAGTACAATGAGCAGTTCTTC.

This clonotype came up many times. The V call is TRBV7-9, the J call TRBJ1-4, with D possibly being TRBD1 (6 bases). CDR3 length: 16 amino acids. CDR1 is SEHNR, CDR2 FQNEAQ, per germline (reference sequence). V gave up 3 bases and J gave up 8 bases, with 19 bases separating them. CDR3 sequence (DNA): TGTGCCAGCAGCTTTTACGCGGGAGCAACAGGGGAAAAACTGTTTTTT. Its protein product is CASSFYAGATGEKLFF.

This clonotype has a handful of counts. The genes are TRBV12-3 or TRBV12-4 and TRBJ1-1; TRBD1 is a possible D gene (5 bases). V gave up 3 bases and J gave up 5 bases, with 7 bases separating them. The CDR3 spans 12 residues. DNA for the CDR3: TGTGCCAGCAGTTTGGGGGAAACTGAAGCTTTCTTT. Amino acids: CASSLGETEAFF.

V and J are TRBV7-8 and TRBJ2-7; D is uncertain. Looked up from germline, CDR1 is SGHVS and CDR2 is FQNEAQ. Between the trimmed V and J ends, which lost 2 bases and 4 bases, there was a span of 6 bases. The CDR3 has 12 residues. The CDR3 is CASSLNPYEQYF. The DNA for the CDR3 is TGTGCCAGCAGCTTAAACCCATACGAGCAGTACTTC.

Ten or more counts support this clonotype. The V and J genes are TRBV7-8 and TRBJ1-1; TRBD1 agrees at 8 bases. Germline-derived CDR1 and CDR2 are SGHVS and FQNEAQ. V lost 5 bases, J lost 4 bases, and 9 bases stayed unmatched. CDR3 length: 15 residues. The CDR3 DNA reads TGTGCCAGCAGCGGACGTACTACAGGGGGCACTGAAGCTTTCTTT. Amino acid sequence: CASSGRTTGGTEAFF.

The V call is TRBV11-2, the J call TRBJ1-2; D might be TRBD1 (6 bases). Germline V gene data show CDR1 as SGHAT and CDR2 as FQNNGV. Trimming pared 8 bases from V and 4 bases from J, leaving 11 bases between. The CDR3 is made up of 12 amino acids. The CDR3 here is CASRQVLYGYTF. The CDR3 DNA is TGTGCCAGCCGACAGGTCCTCTATGGCTACACCTTC.

This clonotype was recorded at least ten times. The chain recombines TRBV5-1 with TRBJ1-1, with TRBD1 identical over 8 bases. The germline V gene encodes CDR1 SGHRS and CDR2 YFSETQ. The CDR3 sequence is 15 residues long. The trim removed 2 bases at V and 1 base at J, leaving 4 bases unmatched. DNA for the CDR3: TGCGCCAGCAGCTTACAGGGGGTTAAGAACACTGAAGCTTTCTTT. Translated, it gives CASSLQGVKNTEAFF.

The chain carries TRBV20-1 and TRBJ1-5, with D unclear. This CDR3 has 13 residues. Trimming stripped 2 bases from V and 5 bases from J, with 10 bases between. The germline gives CDR1 DFQATT, CDR2 SNEGSKA (reference sequence). CDR3 in amino acids: CSARFRSYQPQHF. CDR3 bases: TGCAGTGCTAGATTTAGATCCTATCAGCCCCAGCATTTT.

The chain couples TRBV12-3 or TRBV12-4 to TRBJ2-6; the D gene is possibly TRBD2 (5 bases). V gave up 5 bases and J gave up 4 bases, with 12 bases separating them. This CDR3 contains 15 residues. CDR3 DNA sequence: TGTGCCAGCAGTAGGGAGTACCTCGGGGCCAACGTCCTGACTTTC. Amino acids: CASSREYLGANVLTF.

CDR3 sequence (DNA): TGTGCCAGCAGTTTATGGGAGAATGGGGAGGATACGCAGTATTTT. Amino acid sequence: CASSLWENGEDTQYF. The chain couples TRBV12-3 or TRBV12-4 to TRBJ2-3; D is perhaps TRBD2 (5 bases). The CDR3 totals 15 residues. Trimming shortened V by 2 bases and J by 6 bases, and 15 bases separated the two germline ends.

The rearrangement joins TRBV12-3 or TRBV12-4 to TRBJ2-3; D ambiguous. The CDR3 length is 13 residues. V gave up 3 bases and J gave up 3 bases, with 7 bases separating them. The CDR3 is CASSFSSTDTQYF. The CDR3, as DNA: TGTGCCAGCAGTTTCTCGTCGACAGATACGCAGTATTTT.

Only a few counts were recorded for this clonotype. CDR3 in amino acids: CASSQDEGNTGELFF. CDR3 DNA: TGCGCCAGCAGCCAAGATGAGGGGAACACCGGGGAGCTGTTTTTT. The rearrangement joins TRBV4-1 to TRBJ2-2; possibly TRBD2 for D (5 bases). Germline V lookup: CDR1 MGHRA, CDR2 YSYEKL. With 0 bases removed from V and 1 base from J, the gap between germline ends came to 6 bases. The CDR3 has 15 amino acids.

This sequence joins TRBV10-2 and TRBJ1-1, with D perhaps TRBD1 (6 bases). This CDR3 is 14 amino acids long. Between the trimmed V and J ends, which lost 1 base and 1 base, there was a span of 7 bases. The V gene's germline CDR1 is WSHSY and CDR2 SAAADI. CDR3 bases: TGCGCCAGCAGTGAGTGGACAGAGAACACTGAAGCTTTCTTT. Amino acids: CASSEWTENTEAFF.

This clonotype turned up a few times. V and J are TRBV5-6 and TRBJ2-3; D not resolved. With 3 bases removed from V and 1 base from J, the gap between germline ends came to 18 bases. The CDR3 spans 17 residues. Germline CDR1 is SGHDT and CDR2 is YYEEEE. CDR3 bases: TGTGCCAGCAGCTCTCTGGGGAAGGAGTGGGGCACAGATACGCAGTATTTT. This translates into CASSSLGKEWGTDTQYF.

In this sample, this clonotype turned up many times. V and J are TRBV4-2 and TRBJ2-1; 14 nucleotides line up with TRBD2. The CDR3 runs to 17 residues. J lost 8 bases, V lost 5 bases, and 11 bases had no gene match. Per the germline V gene, CDR1 is LGHNA and CDR2 is YNFKEQ. The DNA of the CDR3 is TGTGCCAGCAGCTTCCCCTCGGGACTAGCGGGAGCAGATGAGCAGTTCTTC. Protein: CASSFPSGLAGADEQFF.

This clonotype has a handful of counts. This chain links TRBV2 with TRBJ1-6; D perhaps matches TRBD1 (5 bases). This CDR3 has 16 amino acids. Germline V CDR1 and CDR2: SNHLY, FYNNEI. V lost 5 bases and J 0 bases, leaving 11 bases between the germline ends. CDR3 loop: CASSFRDSSYNSPLHF. Written as DNA, the CDR3 is TGTGCCAGCAGTTTCAGGGATAGCTCCTATAATTCACCCCTCCACTTT.

The chain links TRBV20-1 to TRBJ2-3; D possibly corresponds to TRBD2 (6 bases). In germline, CDR1 is DFQATT, CDR2 SNEGSKA (reference sequence). The CDR3 consists of 17 residues. V dropped 0 bases and J dropped 4 bases, with 20 bases sitting between them. CDR3 sequence: CSARDPFGRGFSDTQYF. The CDR3, as DNA: TGCAGTGCTAGAGACCCTTTTGGGCGGGGTTTTTCAGATACGCAGTATTTT.

CDR3 nucleotides: TGTGCCAGCAGCCAAGGGGTCCCGGGACTAGCGGGAGGAGATACGCAGTATTTT. It codes for CASSQGVPGLAGGDTQYF. The chain recombines TRBV4-2 with TRBJ2-3, with TRBD2 matching over 15 bases. The V gene end was trimmed by 1 base and the J gene end by 5 bases; junction bases not matched to a gene: 7. CDR3 length: 18 amino acids. CDR1 and CDR2 from the germline V gene are LGHNA and YNFKEQ.

In its sample, this clonotype was seen many times. CDR3 in DNA: TGCGCCAGCAGCTTGGAAAGGTTAGGGTACTCACCCCTCCACTTT. Amino acids: CASSLERLGYSPLHF. The genes are TRBV5-1 and TRBJ1-6; D is undetermined. Germline assignment: CDR1 SGHRS and CDR2 YFSETQ. The CDR3 sequence is 15 residues long. V dropped 0 bases and J dropped 10 bases, with 14 bases sitting between them.

V is TRBV6-2 or TRBV6-3 and J is TRBJ2-2; TRBD1 aligns across 9 bases. Germline CDR1 MNHEY, CDR2 SVGEGT. V lost 6 bases to trimming and J lost 4 bases; unmatched junction nucleotides: 9. The CDR3 has 16 residues. Here the CDR3 reads CASSESGTGFTGELFF. As DNA, the CDR3 is TGTGCCAGCAGCGAATCCGGGACAGGGTTCACCGGGGAGCTGTTTTTT.